This T cell receptor (beta chain) was captured in a study of blood T cell repertoires in COVID-19. At the level of the study: Sources were T cells, B-cell-depleted T cells, or PBMCs; the material itself was cDNA or gDNA.

The CDR3 runs to 14 residues. The germline V gene has CDR1 MNHEY and CDR2 SMNVEV (reference sequence). Germline trimming cut 7 bases from V and 7 bases from J; bases unmatched to any gene: 7. Authors' analysis steps: Researchers report that nucleated cell counts were estimated from reference gene primer amplification. Sequenced by immunoSEQ multiplex PCR; TCRdb stores in-frame clones only, minus some. V and J calls and clone size are copied from that table; D and trimming were computed from the DNA. The table lists roughly 150,000 clones, about 85% of them singletons. Recruited during active infection, patients (from Seattle) were subsequently followed longitudinally.

J is TRBJ1-4 and V is TRBV27; 9 bases are shared with TRBD1. The sequenced sample consisted of peripheral blood. The sequence came from a woman older than 75 with COVID-19, enrolled during active disease. CDR3 amino acids: CASTTGGAGEKLFF. In DNA form, the CDR3 reads TGTGCCAGCACTACAGGGGGCGCGGGTGAAAAACTGTTTTTT.